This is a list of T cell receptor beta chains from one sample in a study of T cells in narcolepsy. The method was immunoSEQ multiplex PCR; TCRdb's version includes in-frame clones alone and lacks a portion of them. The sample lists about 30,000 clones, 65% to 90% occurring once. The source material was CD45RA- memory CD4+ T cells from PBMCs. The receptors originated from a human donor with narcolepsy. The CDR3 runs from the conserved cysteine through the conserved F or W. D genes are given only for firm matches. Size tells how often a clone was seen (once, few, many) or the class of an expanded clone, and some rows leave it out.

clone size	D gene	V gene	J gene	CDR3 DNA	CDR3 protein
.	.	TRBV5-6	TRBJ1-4	TGTGCCAGCAGTATAAGAGAAAAACTGTTTTTT	CASSIREKLFF
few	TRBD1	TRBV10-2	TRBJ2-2	TGCGCCAGCGAGCGCCACAGGGGGCAGGACACCGGGGAGCTGTTTTTT	CASERHRGQDTGELFF
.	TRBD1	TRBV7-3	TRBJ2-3	TGTGCCAGCAGTAAGACAGGGGGCACAGATACGCAGTATTTT	CASSKTGGTDTQYF
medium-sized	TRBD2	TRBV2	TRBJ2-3	TGTGCCAGCGGGGGGGGGACCCGCTCCACAGATACGCAGTATTTT	CASGGGTRSTDTQYF
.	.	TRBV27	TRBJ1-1	TGTGCCAGCAGTTTCCGCAGTAACACTGAAGCTTTCTTT	CASSFRSNTEAFF
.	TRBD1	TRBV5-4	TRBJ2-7	TGTGCCAGCAGCAGGGGGGGACAGGGGACCTACGAGCAGTACTTC	CASSRGGQGTYEQYF
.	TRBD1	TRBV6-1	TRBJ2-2	TGTGCCAGCAAAGGGACAGGGAACGCCGGGGAGCTGTTTTTT	CASKGTGNAGELFF
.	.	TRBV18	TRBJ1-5	TGTGCCAGCTCACCGGGGGGGTATCAGCCCCAGCATTTT	CASSPGGYQPQHF
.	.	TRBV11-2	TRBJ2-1	TGTGCCAGCAGCCGAGGACAGGCGGGGGACAATGAGCAGTTCTTC	CASSRGQAGDNEQFF
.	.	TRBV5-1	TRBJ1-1	TGCGCCAGCAGCTTGGGTCCAGGGAACACTGAAGCTTTCTTT	CASSLGPGNTEAFF
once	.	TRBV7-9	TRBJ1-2	TGTGCCAGCAGCCTCGGGACGGCGGACTATGGCTACACCTTC	CASSLGTADYGYTF
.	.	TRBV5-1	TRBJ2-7	TGCGCCAGCAGCGCCGGGACCGACCTCGAGCAGTACTTC	CASSAGTDLEQYF
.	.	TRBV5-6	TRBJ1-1	TGTGCCAGCAGTCGTATCGGAACTGAAGCTTTCTTT	CASSRIGTEAFF
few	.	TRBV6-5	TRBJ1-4	TGTGCCAGCAGTTACTCTAGGGGGAGCTCTGAAAAACTGTTTTTT	CASSYSRGSSEKLFF
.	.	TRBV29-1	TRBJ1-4	TGCAGCGGGGGGAATGAAAAACTGTTTTTT	CSGGNEKLFF
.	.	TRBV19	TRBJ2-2	TGTGCCAGCCTAGCGACAGGGAACACCGGGGAGCTGTTTTTT	CASLATGNTGELFF
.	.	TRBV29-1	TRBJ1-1	TGCAGCTCGCTTCAGACAGATGTGGGAGCTTTCTTT	CSSLQTDVGAFF
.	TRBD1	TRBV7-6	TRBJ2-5	TGTGCCAGCAGCTTATCTGGGACAGCAAAGACCCAGTACTTC	CASSLSGTAKTQYF
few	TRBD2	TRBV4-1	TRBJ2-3	TGCGCCAGCAGCCAAGATCTCGGGACTAGTTCCTCAGATACGCAGTATTTT	CASSQDLGTSSSDTQYF
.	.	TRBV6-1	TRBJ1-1	TGTGCCAGCAGTGGGCCCGGGGGGAAGACTGAAGCTTTCTTT	CASSGPGGKTEAFF
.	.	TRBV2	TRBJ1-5	TGTGCCAGCAGTGCCCGGGACGGTCAGCCCCAGCATTTT	CASSARDGQPQHF
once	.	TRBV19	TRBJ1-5	TGTGCCAGTAGTATAGAAGCCAGGGGACGGCCCCAGCATTTT	CASSIEARGRPQHF
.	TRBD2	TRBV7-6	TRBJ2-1	TGTGCCAGCAGTTTTTCTAGCGGGGGGGCGCATGAGCAGTTCTTC	CASSFSSGGAHEQFF
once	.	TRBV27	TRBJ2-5	TGTGCCAGCAGTTTGGATCCCCGAGGGACCCAGTACTTC	CASSLDPRGTQYF
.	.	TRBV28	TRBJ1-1	TGTGCCAGCAGTTTAGGAGGTAGCAATCTGAACACTGAAGCTTTCTTT	CASSLGGSNLNTEAFF
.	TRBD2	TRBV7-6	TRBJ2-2	TGTGCCAGCAGCTCGACTAGCGGGAGAGGGACCGGGGAGCTGTTTTTT	CASSSTSGRGTGELFF
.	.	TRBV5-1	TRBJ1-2	TGCGCCAGCAGCCTCGGGGGTTATGGCTACACCTTC	CASSLGGYGYTF
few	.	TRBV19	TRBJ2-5	TGTGCCAGTCGGGGGGACAGTTTGTTCGAGACCCAGTACTTC	CASRGDSLFETQYF
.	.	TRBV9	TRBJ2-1	TGTGCCAGCAGCGTAGACGGGGGCAATGAGCAGTTCTTC	CASSVDGGNEQFF
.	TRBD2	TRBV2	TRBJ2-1	TGTGCCAGCAGAGGGCGGGGGGCCTACAATGAGCAGTTCTTC	CASRGRGAYNEQFF
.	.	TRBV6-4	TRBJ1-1	TGTGCCAGCGGGGAGATAGTCCACACTGAAGCTTTCTTT	CASGEIVHTEAFF
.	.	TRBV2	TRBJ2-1	TGTGCCAGCAGTGAAAATGGGGGGACGGAGCAGTTCTTC	CASSENGGTEQFF
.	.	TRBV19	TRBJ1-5	TGTGCCAGTAGTATATATTTTAGCAATCAGCCCCAGCATTTT	CASSIYFSNQPQHF
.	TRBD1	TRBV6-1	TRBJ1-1	TGTGCCAGCAGTGAATTTACAGGGGGGAGAACTGAAGCTTTCTTT	CASSEFTGGRTEAFF
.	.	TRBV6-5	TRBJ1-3	TGTGCCAGCAGGCGCCGGGGGGACGGAAACACCATATATTTT	CASRRRGDGNTIYF
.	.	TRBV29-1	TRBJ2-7	TGCAGCGTTAAGAATCGAGGCGGGGCCTCCTACGAGCAGTACTTC	CSVKNRGGASYEQYF
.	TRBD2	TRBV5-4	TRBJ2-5	TGTGCCAGCAGCAAGGGGGGACTAGCTGAGGAGACCCAGTACTTC	CASSKGGLAEETQYF
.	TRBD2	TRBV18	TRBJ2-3	TGTGCCAGCTCACCCAGCGGGGCCCCAGATACGCAGTATTTT	CASSPSGAPDTQYF
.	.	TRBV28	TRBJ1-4	TGTGCCAGCAGTTTACCCACAGGTGTTAATGAAAAACTGTTTTTT	CASSLPTGVNEKLFF
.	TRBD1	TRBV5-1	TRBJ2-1	TGCGCCAGCAGCTCCGGACAGGGTAGGGCATCAGGAGAGCAGTTCTTC	CASSSGQGRASGEQFF
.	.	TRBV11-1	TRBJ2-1	TGTGCCAGCAGCTACAGATGGCTGGGCTACAATGAGCAGTTCTTC	CASSYRWLGYNEQFF
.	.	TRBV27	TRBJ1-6	TGTGCCAGCAGTTTAGGTAATTCACCCCTCCACTTT	CASSLGNSPLHF
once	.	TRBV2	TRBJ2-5	TGTGCCAGCAGTGAACCTTGGTCCCAAGAGACCCAGTACTTC	CASSEPWSQETQYF
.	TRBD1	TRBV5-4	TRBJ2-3	TGTGCCAGCAGCCCGGGACAGCTCACAGATACGCAGTATTTT	CASSPGQLTDTQYF
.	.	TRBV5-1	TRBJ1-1	TGCGCCAGCAGCTTGGACAGCTATAACACTGAAGCTTTCTTT	CASSLDSYNTEAFF
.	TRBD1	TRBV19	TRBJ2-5	TGTGCCAGTAGTATGACAGGGGGAGAGACCCAGTACTTC	CASSMTGGETQYF
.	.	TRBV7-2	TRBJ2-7	TGTGCCAGCAGCTTAAGTAAGGACTCCTACGAGCAGTACTTC	CASSLSKDSYEQYF
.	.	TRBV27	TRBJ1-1	TGTGCCAGCACGAACCCGGGCCAGAACACTGAAGCTTTCTTT	CASTNPGQNTEAFF
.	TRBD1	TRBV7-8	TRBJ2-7	TGTGCCAGCAGCGAGGGACAGGGGGTCTACGAGCAGTACTTC	CASSEGQGVYEQYF
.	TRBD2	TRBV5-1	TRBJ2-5	TGCGCCAGCAGCTTGATCGGCCTAGCGGAATTTCAAGAGACCCAGTACTTC	CASSLIGLAEFQETQYF
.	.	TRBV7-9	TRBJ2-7	TGTGCCAGCAGCCCTCATCAACAGGGTCTCGAGCAGTACTTC	CASSPHQQGLEQYF
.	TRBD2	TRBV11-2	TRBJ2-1	TGTGCCAGCAGCTTAGCGGCAGCGGGAGGCTACAATGAGCAGTTCTTC	CASSLAAAGGYNEQFF
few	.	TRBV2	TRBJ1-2	TGTGCCAGCAGTGCGCGACAGGTAACTGGCTACACCTTC	CASSARQVTGYTF
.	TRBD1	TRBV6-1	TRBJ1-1	TGTGCCAGCAGGGGGACAGGGGAAAGCGGTGAAGCTTTCTTT	CASRGTGESGEAFF
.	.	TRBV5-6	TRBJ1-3	TGTGCCAGCAGCGGATTGACCCTCTCTGGAAACACCATATATTTT	CASSGLTLSGNTIYF
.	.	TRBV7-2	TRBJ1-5	TGTGCCAGCAGCTTAAACAGGAGGGCAGGACAGCCCCAGCATTTT	CASSLNRRAGQPQHF
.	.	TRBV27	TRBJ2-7	TGTGCCAGCAGTTTAGGGGGGAGTTCCTACGAGCAGTACTTC	CASSLGGSSYEQYF
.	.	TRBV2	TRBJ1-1	TGTGCCAGCAGGGTATTGGGGAGCTCTGGAGCTTTCTTT	CASRVLGSSGAFF
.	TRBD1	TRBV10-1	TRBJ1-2	TGCGCCAGCAGGACCGGGACAGGACGTGGCTACACCTTC	CASRTGTGRGYTF